What follows is one T cell receptor (beta chain) and its context. This clone was counted between two and nine times. There is no known antigen for this receptor. It has no much larger one-base neighbor in the sample; base qualities were not kept. TRB sequencing was run on genomic DNA with either the immunoSEQ assay at survey resolution or the hsTCRB kit. Processing in the source paper ran as follows. The immunoSEQ software handled initial read processing, and the LymphoSeq R package was used for repertoire analyses. Clonality was calculated as 1 minus normalized Shannon entropy, and the Gini coefficient was also calculated for each TRB dataset. Phenotypes of unsorted samples were inferred by mapping TRB sequences from sorted subsets of the recipient or donor onto unsorted samples of the same recipient. TCRdb obtained this table from immuneACCESS and retained in-frame rearrangements with V and J assigned. These tables miss some clones; where compared with another copy, unresolved V genes account for less than half of the shortfall, and the remainder is unexplained. That table supplies the V and J calls and clone size; D and trimming were determined from the DNA. This sample has 10,000 to 15,000 clones in the table, none counted a single time. The top ten hold approximately 7% of the sample.

This sample is drawn from a study of T cells after posttransplantation cyclophosphamide (dated by TCRdb to 2016 to 2017). At the level of the whole study: Using TRB sequencing, the study followed how the T cell repertoire reconstituted after myeloablative bone marrow transplantation in which posttransplantation cyclophosphamide served as GVHD prophylaxis. Antigen receptor sequencing was done on samples from about 40 PTCy-treated patients and from roughly 15 related bone marrow donors of those patients. Blood from all 35 or so PTCy patients who had 1-year posttransplant specimens underwent TRB sequencing. TRB sequencing was also done on up to 3 additional blood samples from 2 to 5.2 years after transplant in 3 patients, and on pretransplant blood from 4 patients. Because TRA and TRB clonality were tightly correlated in 9 samples, subsequent TCR analyses were focused on TRB only. Public TRB sequences were queried against a database of over 3,600 sequences associated with responses to pathogens, tumor antigens, self-antigens and alloantigens. Broad study findings and their caveats: Across under 50 patients, recipient CMV seropositivity and CMV reactivation were highly associated with TRB clonality; PTCy diversity was similar to CNI/methotrexate controls. At 1-2 months, donor-recipient similarity was low but rose over the first year, and the later blood repertoires were often dominated by donor CD8+ memory clones. The TRB repertoires of T cells infiltrating skin or GI tract showed only limited overlap with the TRB repertoires of T cells in blood.

The germline V gene specifies MDHEN as CDR1 and SYDVKM as CDR2. V is pruned by 1 base and J by 0 bases, leaving 3 bases of the junction without a gene match. The CDR3 covers 16 residues, taking in both the cysteine and the phenylalanine. Of the read, only the CDR3 DNA is kept; its 48 bases are in frame from base 1. Related bone marrow donors provided peripheral blood samples on the day of marrow donation. Mononuclear cells from peripheral blood and bone marrow were separated by Ficoll-Hypaque density centrifugation and then cryopreserved. The sample comprised PBMCs. The chain couples TRBV28 to TRBJ2-1; TRBD2 agrees with 7 junctional bases. This clonotype originated in a woman between 40 and 55 years old in good health, CMV-negative, and a related stem cell transplant donor. The CDR3 reads CASSLLRESSYNEQFF. The bases are TGTGCCAGCAGTTTATTGCGGGAGAGCTCCTACAATGAGCAGTTCTTC.